This T cell receptor (beta chain) was documented in a study of molecular identifiers for immune sequencing clone quantification. By share, this clonotype counts as medium-sized. This CDR3 spans 15 amino acids. The V gene lost 4 bases and the J gene lost 5 bases, with 15 bases spanning the gap. Germline V CDR1 and CDR2: LGHNA, YSLEER. Via MiXCR, TCRdb re-called the PCR reads, giving one row per CDR3 protein. The table records roughly 6,000 distinct CDR3 sequences, roughly 15% of them present only once. This TCR came from a human donor in good health. Some libraries in this study had Jurkat cell RNA spiked in. Sequencing was done on a sample of naive CD8+ T cells from blood, with Jurkat cell RNA spiked in. Sample subset: FACS-sorted CD8+CD4-CCR7+CD45RA+ naive T cells. V and J are TRBV4-3 and TRBJ1-5, with D possibly matching TRBD1 (6 bases). CDR3 in amino acids: CASSPNRDTYQPQHF. The CDR3, as DNA: TGCGCCAGCAGCCCCAATCGGGACACTTATCAGCCCCAGCATTTT.